This entry is about one T cell receptor (beta chain). What it recognizes is unknown. This entry belongs to a study of identical twins. Points from the study as a whole: A lower insertion count was a feature of abundant cord blood beta clonotypes, with no such feature in memory repertoires. A cross-sectional statistical analysis, not follow-up of the same donors, supported the conclusions.

CDR3 length: 14 amino acids. V was pared by 5 bases and J by 6 bases, with 9 bases of the junction left unmatched. CDR1 and CDR2 (germline): SGHTA, FQGNSA. TCRdb reanalysed the 5' RACE reads using MiXCR and keeps one entry per CDR3 protein. The sample has about 720,000 distinct CDR3 sequences, approximately 9% seen once. These sequences were also reported in another study, on yellow fever vaccine responses in identical twins.

The receptor was derived from a woman under 30 in good health. The sample consisted of PBMCs. This rearrangement joins TRBV7-2 to TRBJ2-7, with 8 nucleotides matching TRBD1. The CDR3 DNA reads as TGTGCCAGCAGCGCTACAGGGGGTCCGGGCGAGCAGTACTTC. It translates to CASSATGGPGEQYF. Full variable domain (missing parts from reference TRBV7-2 and TRBJ2-7): GAGVSQSPSNKVTEKGKDVELRCDPISGHTALYWYRQSLGQGLEFLIYFQGNSAPDKSGLPSDRFSAERTGGSVSTLTIQRTQQEDSAVYLCASSATGGPGEQYFGPGTRLTVT.